The 23 T cell receptor beta chains listed next were all sequenced from one sample in a study of T cell responses to AZD1222 COVID-19 vaccine (dated by TCRdb to the early 2020s). Interpreted using the paper, the time point label stands for: baseline before first vaccination. Library preparation employed the immunoSEQ multiplex PCR assay. Not all clones reach the TCRdb copy of this immuneACCESS table, which keeps in-frame sequences only. Checked studies attribute under half of the gap to unresolved V genes and leave the rest unexplained. Counted in this sample were about 130,000 clones; 75% to 95% of them appeared once. Approximately 2.8% of the sample is in the top ten clones. The sample was peripheral blood, taken on day 0 of AZD1222 vaccination. These receptors were obtained from an adult in good health.

The chain uses TRBV6-5 and TRBJ1-2, with TRBD1 matching 7 bases. CDR1 is MNHEY, CDR2 SVGAGI, per germline. The ends lost 5 bases at V and 2 bases at J; junction bases unmatched: 2. The CDR3 is 13 amino acids. The CDR3 protein is CASSRGQNYGYTF. Here the CDR3 DNA reads TGTGCCAGCAGTAGGGGACAGAACTATGGCTACACCTTC.

This chain joins TRBV4-1 and TRBJ1-2, with a possible D match to TRBD1 (6 bases). V lost 3 bases and J lost 4, with 12 bases in between. The CDR3 length is 14 residues. CDR1 is MGHRA, CDR2 YSYEKL, per germline. CDR3 residues: CASSHGAGAYGYTF. CDR3 nucleotides: TGCGCCAGCAGCCACGGCGCAGGGGCCTATGGCTACACCTTC.

The V call is TRBV7-8, the J call TRBJ2-1; 10 bases fit TRBD2. Unmatched junction bases numbered 12, after V lost 0 bases and J lost 4 bases. Germline CDR1 is SGHVS and CDR2 is FQNEAQ. CDR3 length: 19 amino acids. This chain's CDR3 is CASSLAPWPRLAGYNEQFF. The CDR3 DNA is TGTGCCAGCAGCTTAGCCCCATGGCCGAGACTAGCGGGTTACAATGAGCAGTTCTTC.

The chain joins TRBV11-2 to TRBJ1-1, with TRBD1 matching over 7 bases. There are 12 residues in the CDR3. The V gene's germline CDR1 is SGHAT and CDR2 FQNNGV. Trimming removed 5 bases from V and 4 bases from J; junction bases left unmatched: 1. The CDR3 spells CASSGDSTEAFF. The CDR3 bases are TGTGCCAGCAGCGGGGACAGCACTGAAGCTTTCTTT.

Only one count was recorded for this clone. The V gene is TRBV5-6, the J gene TRBJ2-1; possibly TRBD1 or TRBD2 for D (5 bases each). The length of the CDR3 is 12 residues. Between the trimmed V and J ends, which lost 3 bases and 8 bases, there was a span of 9 bases. Germline CDR1 and CDR2: SGHDT and YYEEEE. CDR3: CASSWGMHEQFF. The CDR3 DNA reads TGTGCCAGCAGCTGGGGGATGCATGAGCAGTTCTTC. Full variable domain (rest looked up from reference TRBV5-6 and TRBJ2-1): DAGVTQSPTHLIKTRGQQVTLRCSPKSGHDTVSWYQQALGQGPQFIFQYYEEEERQRGNFPDRFSGHQFPNYSSELNVNALLLGDSALYLCASSWGMHEQFFGPGTRLTVL.

This clone was detected once. V usage is TRBV14 and J usage is TRBJ2-7; either TRBD1 or TRBD2 may fit D (5 bases each). V lost 5 bases to trimming and J lost 0 bases, with 17 bases between them. The germline V gene has CDR1 SGHDN and CDR2 FVKESK. The CDR3 extends over 16 amino acids. The chain's CDR3 is CASSSTREKISYEQYF. DNA for the CDR3: TGTGCCAGCAGCTCAACCAGGGAGAAAATCTCCTACGAGCAGTACTTC.

The chain employs TRBV7-2 and TRBJ2-1; D unclear. Per germline, CDR1 SGHTA and CDR2 FQGNSA. The CDR3 extends over 15 amino acids. V was cut by 5 bases and J by 4 bases, with 15 bases left in between. Here the CDR3 DNA reads TGTGCCAGCAGCCCTCCCCCCGGAGCATACAATGAGCAGTTCTTC. It yields the protein CASSPPPGAYNEQFF.

The rearrangement joins TRBV3-1 (or the pseudogene TRBV3-2) to TRBJ2-7, with D tentatively TRBD2 (5 bases). The CDR3 has 16 residues. V was clipped by 4 bases and J by 2 bases, with 18 bases between them. The germline V gene encodes CDR1 LGHDT and CDR2 YNNKEL (reference sequence). The chain's CDR3 is CASSPEESGNTYEQYF. The CDR3 DNA reads as TGTGCCAGCAGCCCAGAAGAGAGCGGAAACACCTACGAGCAGTACTTC.

This chain connects TRBV6-5 to TRBJ1-2, with D possibly matching TRBD1 (5 bases). The CDR3 is 13 amino acids. The V end lost 5 bases, the J end lost 1 base, and 8 bases lay between the germline ends. CDR1 and CDR2 from the germline V gene are MNHEY and SVGAGI. The CDR3 reads CASSKDINYGYTF. CDR3 DNA sequence: TGTGCCAGCAGTAAGGACATTAACTATGGCTACACCTTC.

The rearrangement links TRBV4-1 to TRBJ1-5; 7 nucleotides match TRBD1. The trim removed 0 bases at V and 4 bases at J, leaving 9 bases unmatched. This CDR3 comprises 17 residues. Per the germline V gene, CDR1 is MGHRA and CDR2 is YSYEKL. CDR3 DNA: TGCGCCAGCAGCCAAGAAGGGCCCGGGACAGCTAATCAGCCCCAGCATTTT. Protein product: CASSQEGPGTANQPQHF.

The chain combines TRBV12-3 or TRBV12-4 with TRBJ1-2, with no clear D. Trimming shortened V by 6 bases and J by 6 bases, and 14 bases separated the two germline ends. The length of the CDR3 is 13 residues. Here the CDR3 DNA reads TGTGCCAGCAGGGGAGGGCCTCAGGATGGCTACACCTTC. Translated: CASRGGPQDGYTF.

The chain is built from TRBV5-1 and TRBJ1-1; perhaps TRBD1 as D (5 bases). V lost 1 base, J lost 1 base, and 11 bases lay in between. CDR3 length: 15 amino acids. Germline CDR1 reads SGHRS; CDR2 reads YFSETQ. The chain's CDR3 is CASSLTQGSNTEAFF. Written as DNA, the CDR3 is TGCGCCAGCAGCTTGACTCAGGGATCGAACACTGAAGCTTTCTTT.

This clone was counted once. The chain combines TRBV19 with TRBJ2-6; D is unclear. V was shortened by 1 base and J by 7 bases, with 11 bases between the two germline ends. The length of the CDR3 is 15 residues. Germline V lookup: CDR1 LNHDA, CDR2 SQIVND (reference sequence). The DNA of the CDR3 is TGTGCCAGTAGTATAGTACATTTCGGAGCCAACGTCCTGACTTTC. Its translation is CASSIVHFGANVLTF. The variable domain in full, completed from reference TRBV19 and TRBJ2-6, reads DGGITQSPKYLFRKEGQNVTLSCEQNLNHDAMYWYRQDPGQGLRLIYYSQIVNDFQKGDIAEGYSVSREKKESFPLTVTSAQKNPTAFYLCASSIVHFGANVLTFGAGSRLTVL.

V and J are TRBV3-1 (or the pseudogene TRBV3-2) and TRBJ2-3; no definite D call. CDR3 size: 11 residues. Trimming pared 4 bases from V and 6 bases from J, leaving 5 bases between. Germline V CDR1 and CDR2: LGHDT, YNNKEL (reference sequence). The CDR3, as DNA: TGTGCCAGCAGCCGGTCGGATACGCAGTATTTT. This encodes CASSRSDTQYF.

The chain links TRBV5-5 to TRBJ2-1; D call uncertain. This CDR3 has 16 amino acids. Germline V gene sequence: CDR1 SGHKS, CDR2 YYEKEE (reference sequence). V lost 2 bases, J lost 0 bases, and 12 bases lay in between. The CDR3 spells CASSFDGDRSYNEQFF. The CDR3 nucleotides read TGTGCCAGCAGCTTTGATGGAGATCGCTCCTACAATGAGCAGTTCTTC.

The J gene is TRBJ1-5, the V gene TRBV2, with 7 bases lining up with TRBD1. The V gene end was trimmed by 4 bases and the J gene end by 7 bases; junction bases not matched to a gene: 7. Germline V gives CDR1 SNHLY, CDR2 FYNNEI. The CDR3 totals 14 residues. The CDR3 DNA follows: TGTGCCAGCAGTGTGGAGGGGGCGGGACAGCCCCAGCATTTT. Its protein product is CASSVEGAGQPQHF.

The chain couples TRBV4-1 to TRBJ1-6; D is uncertain. Trimming stripped 0 bases from V and 0 bases from J, with 15 bases between. The V gene's germline CDR1 is MGHRA and CDR2 YSYEKL. The CDR3 length is 19 residues. The DNA for the CDR3 is TGCGCCAGCAGCCAAGAAGGCGCCCCGGGGAGCTCCTATAATTCACCCCTCCACTTT. Its translation is CASSQEGAPGSSYNSPLHF.

The chain couples TRBV5-5 to TRBJ1-2; D is ambiguous. This CDR3 is 17 amino acids long. From germline, CDR1 is SGHKS and CDR2 YYEKEE (reference sequence). The V end was cut by 4 bases, the J end by 0 bases, with 19 bases between. CDR3 sequence (DNA): TGTGCCAGCAGCGGTGGGATCTTACAGCGACCTAACTATGGCTACACCTTC. The encoded protein is CASSGGILQRPNYGYTF.

V gene TRBV6-5 combines with J gene TRBJ2-7, with a weak D call TRBD1 (5 bases). The germline V and J ends were trimmed by 0 bases and 0 bases, with 6 bases remaining between them. This CDR3 is built from 14 residues. Looked up from germline, CDR1 is MNHEY and CDR2 is SVGAGI. The CDR3 sequence is CASSYSQGSYEQYF. CDR3 DNA sequence: TGTGCCAGCAGTTACTCCCAGGGCTCCTACGAGCAGTACTTC.

This rearrangement joins TRBV5-1 to TRBJ2-5, with D possibly matching TRBD2 (6 bases). With 4 bases removed from V and 1 base from J, the gap between germline ends came to 8 bases. The CDR3 extends over 13 amino acids. Germline CDR1 SGHRS, CDR2 YFSETQ. In DNA, the CDR3 is TGCGCCAGCAGCGCCGGGAGCCAAGAGACCCAGTACTTC. Translated, it gives CASSAGSQETQYF.

The CDR3 region is CASTYTGDHEQYF. CDR3 in DNA: TGCGCCAGCACCTACACGGGGGACCACGAGCAGTACTTC. The chain uses TRBV5-1 and TRBJ2-7, with D possibly being TRBD2 (6 bases). This CDR3 region has 13 residues. Germline assignment: CDR1 SGHRS and CDR2 YFSETQ. The germline V and J ends were trimmed by 6 bases and 5 bases, with 15 bases remaining between them.

V gene TRBV18 combines with J gene TRBJ2-1, with 15 bases lining up with TRBD2. CDR3 length: 16 amino acids. Germline V CDR1 and CDR2: KGHSH, LQKENI. With V trimmed by 3 bases and J by 4 bases, 1 base remained unmatched. This CDR3 reads CASSPGLAGGYNEQFF. CDR3 coding DNA: TGTGCCAGCTCACCTGGACTAGCGGGAGGGTACAATGAGCAGTTCTTC.

This chain uses TRBV18 with TRBJ1-1, with D possibly TRBD1 on 5 matching bases. Deletions cut 1 base from V and 5 bases from J, with 14 bases between. The CDR3 totals 15 residues. Germline CDR1 is KGHSH and CDR2 is LQKENI. The CDR3 nucleotides read TGTGCCAGCTCACCACGGGAGGAGGGGTGGACTGAAGCTTTCTTT. Translated, it gives CASSPREEGWTEAFF.